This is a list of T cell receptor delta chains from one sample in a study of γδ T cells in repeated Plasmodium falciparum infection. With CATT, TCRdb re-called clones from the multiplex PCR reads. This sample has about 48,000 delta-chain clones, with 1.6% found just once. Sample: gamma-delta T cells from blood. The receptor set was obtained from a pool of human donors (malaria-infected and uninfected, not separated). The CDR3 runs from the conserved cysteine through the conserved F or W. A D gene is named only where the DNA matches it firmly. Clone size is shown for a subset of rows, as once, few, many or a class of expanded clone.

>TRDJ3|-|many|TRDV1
CALGDPIFLQGDNRADSWDTRQMFF
TGTGCTCTTGGGGATCCAATTTTCCTACAGGGGGATAACCGTGCGGACTCCTGGGACACCCGACAGATGTTTTTC
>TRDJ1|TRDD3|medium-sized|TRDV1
CALGEPSYGLLGDICYTDKLIF
TGTGCTCTTGGGGAACCTTCCTACGGTCTACTGGGGGATATTTGCTACACCGATAAACTCATCTTT
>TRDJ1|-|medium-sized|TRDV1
CALGNYLFPSYFTDKLIF
TGTGCTCTTGGGAACTACCTCTTCCCGTCTTACTTCACCGATAAACTCATCTTT
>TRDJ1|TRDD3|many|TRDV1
CALGEFTPGRTGGYRTLIF
TGTGCTCTTGGGGAATTTACTCCTGGCCGTACTGGGGGATACCGGACACTCATCTTT
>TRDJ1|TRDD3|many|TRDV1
CALGELWPYWGFSPTRDKLIF
TGTGCTCTTGGGGAACTCTGGCCTTACTGGGGGTTCTCCCCAACGCGGGATAAACTCATCTTT
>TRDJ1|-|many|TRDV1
CALGEPLFLHLGIPSDKLIF
TGTGCTCTTGGGGAACCACTCTTCCTACATTTGGGGATACCTTCCGATAAACTCATCTTT
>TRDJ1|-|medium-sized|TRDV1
CALGDRRCKLIF
TGTGCTCTTGGGGATCGCCGGTGTAAACTCATCTTT
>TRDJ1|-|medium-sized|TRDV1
CALGEALGVERHTDKLIF
TGTGCTCTTGGGGAAGCCCTAGGGGTGGAGAGACACACCGATAAACTCATCTTT
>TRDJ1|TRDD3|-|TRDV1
CALGERLPYWGITTDKLIF
TGTGCTCTTGGGGAACGCTTGCCGTACTGGGGGATTACTACTGATAAACTCATCTTT
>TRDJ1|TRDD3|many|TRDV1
CALGVPQWGILLITDKLIF
TGTGCTCTTGGGGTCCCACAATGGGGGATACTATTGATCACCGATAAACTCATCTTT
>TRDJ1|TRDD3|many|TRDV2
CACVPLMGDTIRLADKLIF
TGTGCCTGTGTCCCATTAATGGGGGATACGATTCGTTTAGCCGATAAACTCATCTTT
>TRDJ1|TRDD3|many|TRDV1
CALGGRLTGGWSTDKLIF
TGTGCTCTTGGGGGACGTCTTACTGGGGGATGGAGCACCGATAAACTCATCTTT
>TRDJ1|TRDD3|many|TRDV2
CACDTLGDTGEPDKLIF
TGTGCCTGTGACACTCTGGGGGATACAGGGGAGCCCGATAAACTCATCTTT
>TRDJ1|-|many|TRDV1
CALGDYIPGKLIF
TGTGCTCTTGGGGATTACATCCCCGGTAAACTCATCTTT
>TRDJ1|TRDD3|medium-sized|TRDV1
CALGERESGTGGQPCTDKLIF
TGTGCTCTTGGGGAACGGGAATCAGGCACTGGGGGCCAACCTTGCACCGATAAACTCATCTTT
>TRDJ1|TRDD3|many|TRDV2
CACDQVLGDTGDDKLIF
TGTGCCTGTGACCAGGTACTGGGGGATACGGGGGACGATAAACTCATCTTT
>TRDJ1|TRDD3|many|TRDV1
CALGGPSPPLRPPGDTDKLIF
TGTGCTCTTGGGGGACCCTCCCCCCCCCTACGCCCCCCGGGGGATACCGATAAACTCATCTTT
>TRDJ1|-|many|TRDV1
CALGTMLPYRFDKLIF
TGTGCTCTTGGGACTATGCTGCCCTATCGTTTCGATAAACTCATCTTT
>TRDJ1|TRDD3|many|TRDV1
CALVLHWPSYAILGDTDNTDKLIF
TGTGCTCTTGTCCTTCACTGGCCTTCCTACGCTATACTGGGGGATACGGACAACACCGATAAACTCATCTTT
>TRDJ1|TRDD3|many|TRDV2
CACDTLGDINTDKLIF
TGTGCCTGTGACACCCTGGGGGACATCAACACCGATAAACTCATCTTT
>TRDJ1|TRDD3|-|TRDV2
CACDALLGDTRVGADKLIF
TGTGCCTGTGACGCCCTACTGGGGGATACGAGGGTCGGCGCCGATAAACTCATCTTT
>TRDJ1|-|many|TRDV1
CALGELKSFLKYWGDTDKLIF
TGTGCTCTTGGGGAACTGAAGAGCTTCCTAAAGTACTGGGGGGATACCGATAAACTCATCTTT
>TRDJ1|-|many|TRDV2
CACDTAGRPKYTDKLIF
TGTGCCTGTGACACCGCCGGGAGGCCAAAGTACACCGATAAACTCATCTTT
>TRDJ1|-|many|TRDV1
CALGGLMPEYPYTDKLIF
TGTGCTCTTGGGGGCCTTATGCCAGAATACCCGTACACCGATAAACTCATCTTT
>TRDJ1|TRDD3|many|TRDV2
CACDTLGDKNKLIF
TGTGCCTGTGACACGCTGGGGGATAAGAATAAACTCATCTTT